This T cell receptor beta chain was identified during a study of post-analysis software for immune sequencing data. Study results and caveats: Controls showed significantly higher normalized Chao1 diversity than did multiple sclerosis patients. Comparison of patients with controls showed five TRBV segments more frequent in patients, TRBV5-6, TRBV5-1 and TRBV20-1 among them.

This clonotype has only a few counts. Its antigen is undetermined. V dropped 0 bases and J dropped 1; count of bases not matched to a gene: 4. Per germline, CDR1 DFQATT and CDR2 SNEGSKA (reference sequence). The CDR3 is 15 residues long. Every TCR beta cDNA library bore unique molecular identifiers. It was from roughly 1.1 to 9.2 million T cells that 530,000 or so cDNA molecules came. TCRdb re-derived calls from the PCR reads in MiXCR, one entry per CDR3 protein. This repertoire shows a few hundred thousand distinct CDR3 sequences, 36% found once; its top ten account for around 4.8%. The chain employs TRBV20-1 and TRBJ2-3; the match to TRBD2 covers 7 bases. The TCR was taken from a girl aged 10 to 17 with multiple sclerosis. The sequenced sample consisted of blood. The CDR3 loop reads CSARDEGRGTDTQYF. CDR3 coding DNA: TGCAGTGCTAGAGATGAGGGGAGGGGCACAGATACGCAGTATTTT.